This T cell receptor beta chain was retrieved from a study of cytomegalovirus exposure and HLA in healthy donors. In the study overall: HLA-typed donors were the source of 86 million or so unique TCRs held in an early data release.

The trim removed 1 base at V and 1 base at J, leaving 4 bases unmatched. The CDR3 has 17 amino acids. Germline loops: CDR1 LGHNA, CDR2 YNFKEQ. The primer mix had 60 Vbeta and 13 Jbeta primers. Method: immunoSEQ multiplex PCR; TCRdb's copy keeps in-frame clones and lacks some. This table has about 150,000 clones, 75% appearing once. Remarks on this clone: Antigen: not known.

Whole-study findings and limits: TCR association rates varied by HLA locus in a later analysis, with DRB1 highest and HLA-C lowest.

The sequence derives from a man aged 30 to 45 in good health and CMV-seronegative. The sequenced material came from PBMCs. The V gene is TRBV4-2, the J gene TRBJ2-7; 13 bases agree with TRBD2. CDR3 protein: CASSQGTSGSLSYEQYF. In DNA, the CDR3 is TGTGCCAGCAGCCAAGGGACTAGCGGGAGCCTTTCCTACGAGCAGTACTTC.